This TCR beta chain came from a study of T-cell reconstitution after alpha-beta-depleted transplantation in children. The study's findings and limits: Reportedly, alpha-beta T cells present about two months post-transplant originated from several hundred expanded clones of graft origin.

This clonotype was seen only a few times. Its antigen is undetermined. This CDR3 contains 15 residues. Germline lookup yields CDR1 SGDLS and CDR2 YYNGEE. The V gene end was trimmed by 4 bases and the J gene end by 5 bases; junction bases not matched to a gene: 6. Preparation of the TCRbeta library involved a method that used unique molecular identifiers. TCRdb reprocessed the PCR reads with MiXCR, giving one entry per CDR3 protein. The sample comprises about 1,000,000 distinct CDR3 sequences, roughly 31% of which are singletons, and roughly 27% rests with the top ten. This clonotype was obtained from a boy under two years old who had a stem cell transplant for SCID, so the T cells may come from the graft donor. This sequence joins TRBV9 and TRBJ2-1, with 10 positions matching TRBD2. The sample consisted of PBMCs, mostly from graft donor cells, taken 360 days after TCRalphabeta/CD19-depleted stem cell transplant. CDR3 in amino acids: CASSFSGGPNNEQFF. The CDR3 bases are TGTGCCAGCAGCTTTAGCGGGGGGCCCAACAATGAGCAGTTCTTC.